The rows below give T cell receptor beta chains drawn from one sample of a study of neurological immune-mediated disorders. From the 5' RACE reads, TCRdb called clonotypes with MiXCR, one entry per CDR3 protein. The sample gives 80,000 to 95,000 distinct CDR3 sequences, roughly 3.5% of which show up once; 2.5% to 3% is in the top ten. Source material: PBMCs. The receptor set was obtained from a woman aged 45 to 65 with multiple sclerosis. Each CDR3 is given with its conserved first and last residue. A D gene is named only where the DNA matches it firmly. A row's size may be missing; if present it is once, few, many or a size class.

v_call,j_call,d_call,clone_size,cdr3_aa,cdr3_nt
TRBV20-1,TRBJ1-2,TRBD1,many,CSARTRTGDYGYTF,TGCAGTGCTAGAACAAGGACAGGGGACTATGGCTACACCTTC
TRBV28,TRBJ1-2,TRBD1,many,CASSLPRTGLISGYTF,TGTGCCAGCAGTCTCCCACGGACAGGGCTTATCAGTGGCTACACCTTC
TRBV4-2,TRBJ2-5,-,many,CASSSTSGRTQETQYF,TGTGCCAGCAGCTCAACATCCGGCAGAACACAAGAGACCCAGTACTTC
TRBV7-9,TRBJ2-3,-,many,CASSLYGGGALDTQYF,TGTGCCAGCAGCTTATACGGCGGGGGCGCTCTGGATACGCAGTATTTT
TRBV15,TRBJ2-7,-,many,CATSARQAYEQYF,TGTGCCACCAGCGCCCGACAGGCATACGAGCAGTACTTC
TRBV9,TRBJ1-2,-,many,CASSSEVTVGDYGYTF,TGTGCCAGCAGCTCAGAGGTTACAGTGGGGGACTATGGCTACACCTTC
TRBV20-1,TRBJ1-4,-,many,CSARDLRVLNEKLFF,TGCAGTGCTAGAGATTTGAGAGTGCTTAATGAAAAACTGTTTTTT
TRBV9,TRBJ2-7,TRBD1,many,CASSVEGGWSYEQYF,TGTGCCAGCAGCGTAGAAGGGGGCTGGTCCTACGAGCAGTACTTC
TRBV12-3/TRBV12-4,TRBJ2-7,TRBD2,many,CASSRLGLVGEQYF,TGTGCCAGCAGTCGACTAGGACTAGTTGGCGAGCAGTACTTC
TRBV7-9,TRBJ2-7,TRBD2,many,CAREASGEQYF,TGTGCCCGAGAGGCTAGCGGGGAGCAGTACTTC
TRBV18,TRBJ2-1,-,-,CASSPGGWDEQFF,TGTGCCAGCTCACCAGGAGGTTGGGATGAGCAGTTCTTC
TRBV7-6,TRBJ1-1,-,many,CASSPLPSTEAFF,TGTGCCAGCAGCCCCCTTCCGAGCACTGAAGCTTTCTTT
TRBV27,TRBJ1-6,-,many,CASSLEGSSYNSPLHF,TGTGCCAGCAGTTTAGAAGGCAGCTCCTATAATTCACCCCTCCACTTT
TRBV29-1,TRBJ1-5,TRBD1,many,CSVRTGSNQPQHF,TGCAGCGTAAGGACAGGTAGCAATCAGCCCCAGCATTTT
TRBV12-3/TRBV12-4,TRBJ1-2,TRBD1,many,CASSRDRGHGYTF,TGTGCCAGCAGTCGGGACAGGGGGCATGGCTACACCTTC
TRBV5-1,TRBJ2-2,TRBD2,many,CATREGRNTGELFF,TGCGCCACCCGGGAGGGGAGGAACACCGGGGAGCTGTTTTTT
TRBV5-1,TRBJ1-1,TRBD1,many,CASSYQTGGMNTEAFF,TGCGCCAGCAGCTACCAGACAGGGGGGATGAACACTGAAGCTTTCTTT
TRBV20-1,TRBJ2-7,-,many,CSARTPGVATYEQYF,TGCAGTGCTAGGACCCCAGGGGTAGCTACCTACGAGCAGTACTTC
TRBV20-1,TRBJ2-5,-,many,CSASRGAEETQYF,TGCAGTGCTAGTAGAGGAGCGGAAGAGACCCAGTACTTC
TRBV7-2,TRBJ2-1,TRBD2,many,CASSLTSGAGEQFF,TGTGCCAGCAGCTTAACTAGCGGGGCAGGTGAGCAGTTCTTC
TRBV5-1,TRBJ2-5,TRBD2,many,CASSLVAGGPGVQYF,TGCGCCAGCAGCTTGGTGGCGGGGGGGCCGGGCGTCCAGTACTTC
TRBV20-1,TRBJ1-2,-,many,CSARLFQGNGYTF,TGCAGTGCTAGATTATTTCAGGGGAATGGCTACACCTTC
TRBV11-3,TRBJ2-1,-,many,CASSLLGGGEQFF,TGTGCCAGCAGCTTATTGGGGGGCGGTGAGCAGTTCTTC
TRBV7-2,TRBJ1-5,-,many,CASSSAGGRLNQPQHF,TGTGCCAGCAGCTCGGCGGGGGGCAGACTCAATCAGCCCCAGCATTTT
TRBV5-1,TRBJ2-1,-,few,CASSVGLLEFF,TGCGCCAGCAGCGTGGGACTCCTTGAGTTCTTC
TRBV20-1,TRBJ1-2,TRBD1,many,CSAWDRKQGVYGYTF,TGCAGTGCCTGGGATAGGAAGCAGGGGGTCTATGGCTACACCTTC
TRBV12-3/TRBV12-4,TRBJ2-2,TRBD2,many,CASSLSGGRSGELFF,TGTGCCAGCAGTTTATCGGGGGGGCGTTCCGGGGAGCTGTTTTTT
TRBV20-1,TRBJ2-6,-,many,CSARAGANVLTF,TGCAGTGCTAGAGCTGGGGCCAACGTCCTGACTTTC
TRBV5-5,TRBJ1-1,-,many,CASSFDQNTEAFF,TGTGCCAGCAGCTTTGATCAGAACACTGAAGCTTTCTTT
TRBV6-2/TRBV6-3,TRBJ2-2,-,many,CASSTWLARGAGELFF,TGTGCCAGCAGTACATGGCTCGCCCGGGGCGCCGGGGAGCTGTTTTTT
TRBV7-2,TRBJ2-3,TRBD2,many,CASSSRLAGNTDTQYF,TGTGCCAGCAGCTCCCGACTAGCGGGGAACACAGATACGCAGTATTTT
TRBV20-1,TRBJ2-7,TRBD2,many,CSASIAPLPGLAGRWEDEQYF,TGCAGTGCCAGCATCGCCCCTTTGCCGGGACTAGCGGGGAGGTGGGAGGACGAGCAGTACTTC
TRBV12-3/TRBV12-4,TRBJ2-1,-,many,CASLVGGTTYNEQFF,TGTGCCAGCCTGGTTGGGGGGACAACCTACAATGAGCAGTTCTTC
TRBV28,TRBJ2-1,TRBD2,-,CASSLRGEYNEQFF,TGTGCCAGCAGTTTACGGGGGGAATACAATGAGCAGTTCTTC
TRBV7-6,TRBJ2-3,-,many,CASSQGQATDTQYF,TGTGCCAGCAGCCAAGGACAAGCCACAGATACGCAGTATTTT
TRBV5-1,TRBJ2-1,-,few,CASSGGLLNEQFF,TGCGCCAGCAGCGGGGGACTTTTAAATGAGCAGTTCTTC
TRBV20-1,TRBJ2-7,-,-,CSVTGTSSYEQYF,TGCAGTGTTACCGGGACATCTTCCTACGAGCAGTACTTC
TRBV18,TRBJ2-7,-,many,CASSPPRSGYEQYF,TGTGCCAGCTCACCACCGCGGTCAGGGTACGAGCAGTACTTC
TRBV7-2,TRBJ2-3,TRBD2,many,CASSFQRGGQDTQYF,TGTGCCAGCAGCTTCCAGCGGGGGGGCCAAGATACGCAGTATTTT
TRBV5-6,TRBJ1-2,-,many,CASSLGREYGYTF,TGTGCCAGCAGCCTCGGAAGGGAATATGGCTACACCTTC
TRBV20-1,TRBJ2-3,-,many,CSARHSRTATDTQYF,TGCAGTGCTAGACATTCACGGACAGCCACAGATACGCAGTATTTT
TRBV7-6,TRBJ2-4,TRBD2,many,CASSLERGTLAKNIQYF,TGTGCCAGCAGCTTGGAGCGGGGCACACTAGCCAAAAACATTCAGTACTTC